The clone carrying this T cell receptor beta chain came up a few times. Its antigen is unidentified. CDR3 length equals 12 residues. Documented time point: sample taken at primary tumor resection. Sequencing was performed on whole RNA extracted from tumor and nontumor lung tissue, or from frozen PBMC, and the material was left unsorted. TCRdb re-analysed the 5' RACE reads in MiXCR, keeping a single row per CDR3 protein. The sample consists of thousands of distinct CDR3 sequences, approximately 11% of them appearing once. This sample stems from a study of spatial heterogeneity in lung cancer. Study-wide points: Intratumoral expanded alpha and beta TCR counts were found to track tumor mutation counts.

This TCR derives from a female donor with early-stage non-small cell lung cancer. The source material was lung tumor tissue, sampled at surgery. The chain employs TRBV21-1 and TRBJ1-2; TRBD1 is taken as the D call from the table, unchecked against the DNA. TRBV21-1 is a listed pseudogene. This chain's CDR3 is CASRNREYGYTF. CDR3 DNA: TGTGCCAGCAGGAACAGGGAATATGGCTACACCTTC.